These 23 T cell receptor beta chains share one sample of origin, sequenced in a study of shared clonotypes between healthy human individuals. The assay was immunoSEQ multiplex PCR, and TCRdb's table has in-frame clones only and misses some. This sample yields more than 550,000 clones, of which 90% are seen a single time; 30% to 35% belongs to the top ten. Sequencing was carried out using memory CD8+ T cells from PBMCs. Subset indicated: CD45RO+ cells pooled with CCR7-negative TemRA cells. Receptors originate from a man younger than 35 in good health. Some clones in this sample may be carry-over from other donors' samples.

V gene TRBV6-1 combines with J gene TRBJ1-1, with D possibly matching TRBD1 (5 bases). V was clipped by 6 bases and J by 6 bases, with 8 bases between them. CDR1 and CDR2 from the germline V gene are MNHNS and SASEGT. This CDR3 is built from 11 residues. As DNA, the CDR3 is TGTGCCAGCAGACGGGGCCCTGAAGCTTTCTTT. Encoded protein: CASRRGPEAFF.

The rearrangement joins TRBV5-1 to TRBJ2-5; the D gene could be TRBD1 or TRBD2 (5 bases each). Per germline, CDR1 SGHRS and CDR2 YFSETQ. This CDR3 is built from 13 residues. V dropped 3 bases and J dropped 3 bases, with 9 bases sitting between them. In nucleotides, the CDR3 is TGCGCCAGCAGCTCCGGGGCGAAAGAGACCCAGTACTTC. Translated: CASSSGAKETQYF.

The chain links TRBV28 to TRBJ2-7; D is undetermined. This CDR3 is 13 amino acids long. V lost 3 bases to trimming and J lost 1 base, with 7 bases between them. Germline V gene data show CDR1 as MDHEN and CDR2 as SYDVKM. Here the CDR3 reads CASSFGESYEQYF. The DNA of the CDR3 is TGTGCCAGCAGTTTCGGCGAATCCTACGAGCAGTACTTC. The variable domain in full, with the rest retrieved from reference TRBV28 and TRBJ2-7, is DVKVTQSSRYLVKRTGEKVFLECVQDMDHENMFWYRQDPGLGLRLIYFSYDVKMKEKGDIPEGYSVSREKKERFSLILESASTNQTSMYLCASSFGESYEQYFGPGTRLTVT.

The chain carries TRBV6-1 and TRBJ2-1, with 11 bases identical to TRBD2. J gave up 3 bases and V 6 bases, and 4 bases lay outside the gene matches. This CDR3 has 15 residues. Germline CDR1 MNHNS, CDR2 SASEGT. The CDR3 coding sequence is TGTGCCAGCAGGAAACTAGCGGGAGTCTACAATGAGCAGTTCTTC. Its protein product is CASRKLAGVYNEQFF.

The chain couples TRBV9 to TRBJ1-1, with TRBD1 as a possible D gene (6 bases). Germline V gene sequence: CDR1 SGDLS, CDR2 YYNGEE. V was pared by 2 bases and J by 8 bases, with 13 bases between. The CDR3 runs to 13 residues. This CDR3 reads CASSVGVDREAFF. The CDR3 coding sequence is TGTGCCAGCAGCGTGGGGGTCGACAGGGAAGCTTTCTTT.

The V gene is TRBV7-8, the J gene TRBJ1-2; D is undetermined. Trimming took off 2 bases at V and 8 bases at J, with 9 bases between the two ends. Germline V lookup: CDR1 SGHVS, CDR2 FQNEAQ. This CDR3 is built from 12 residues. CDR3 DNA sequence: TGTGCCAGCAGCTTAACCGGGCGCGGCTACACCTTC. Residues: CASSLTGRGYTF.

The genes are TRBV7-9 and TRBJ1-1, with a tentative D call TRBD1 (5 bases). The V end lost 0 bases, the J end lost 5 bases, and 13 bases lay between the germline ends. Per germline, CDR1 SEHNR and CDR2 FQNEAQ (reference sequence). The CDR3 runs 15 residues. The CDR3 DNA reads as TGTGCCAGCAGCTTAGCAAACCTCGGGGGTACTGAAGCTTTCTTT. Residues: CASSLANLGGTEAFF. The full variable domain, in which reference TRBV7-9 and TRBJ1-1 provide the parts outside the CDR3, is DTGVSQNPRHKITKRGQNVTFRCDPISEHNRLYWYRQTLGQGPEFLTYFQNEAQLEKSRLLSDRFSAERPKGSFSTLEIQRTEQGDSAMYLCASSLANLGGTEAFFGQGTRLTVV.

V and J are TRBV7-9 and TRBJ2-3, with TRBD2 matching over 7 bases. V shed 4 bases and J 8 bases; nucleotides not matched to a gene: 6. The CDR3 loop spans 13 amino acids. Germline CDR1 reads SEHNR; CDR2 reads FQNEAQ (reference sequence). The CDR3, as DNA: TGTGCCAGCAGCTCCGCGGGAGTAGGTACGCAGTATTTT. This encodes CASSSAGVGTQYF.

This CDR3 is CASSLSQGRVTEAFF. CDR3 sequence (DNA): TGCGCCAGCAGCTTGAGTCAGGGGCGGGTTACTGAAGCTTTCTTT. V gene TRBV5-1 combines with J gene TRBJ1-1; the D gene is possibly TRBD1 (6 bases). V lost 1 base and J lost 5, with 15 bases in between. The CDR3 totals 15 residues. CDR1 and CDR2 (germline): SGHRS, YFSETQ.

The chain links TRBV5-1 to TRBJ2-7, with D perhaps assigned TRBD1 or TRBD2 (5 bases each). This CDR3 comprises 15 residues. V was clipped by 5 bases and J by 6 bases, with 21 bases between them. The germline CDR1 and CDR2 sequences are SGHRS and YFSETQ. The CDR3 here is CASRSLGESKVEQYF. The CDR3 bases are TGCGCCAGCAGGAGCCTGGGGGAGTCCAAAGTCGAGCAGTACTTC.

This rearrangement joins TRBV6-5 to TRBJ2-7, with D tentatively TRBD2 (7 bases). There are 15 residues in the CDR3. Per germline, CDR1 MNHEY and CDR2 SVGAGI. Trimming shortened V by 7 bases and J by 7 bases, and 23 bases separated the two germline ends. CDR3 coding DNA: TGTGCCAGCAACAGGGTAGCGGGTGGGTCGAGGGAGCAGTACTTC. It is translated as CASNRVAGGSREQYF.

The rearrangement joins TRBV27 to TRBJ2-3; TRBD2 aligns across 9 bases. The length of the CDR3 is 16 residues. Germline V gene data show CDR1 as MNHEY and CDR2 as SMNVEV (reference sequence). For the CDR3, the DNA is TGTGTCACCGGGGGACTAGCCGTCACCCGCACAGATACGCAGTATTTT. Amino acid sequence: CVTGGLAVTRTDTQYF.

This sequence joins TRBV30 and TRBJ2-2; D is unclear. Germline V gene lookup returns CDR1 GTSNPN and CDR2 SVGIG (reference sequence). The ends were cut back, 1 base at V and 4 bases at J, with 4 bases in the middle. The CDR3 loop spans 12 amino acids. The CDR3 reads CAWSGVTGELFF. Written as DNA, the CDR3 is TGTGCCTGGAGTGGGGTCACCGGGGAGCTGTTTTTT.

This clone appeared a few times. The same CDR3 arises from other DNA sequences in this sample as well. This rearrangement joins TRBV5-5 to TRBJ2-7, with 15 positions matching TRBD2. V lost 4 bases, J lost 1 base, and 6 bases stayed unmatched. There are 17 residues in the CDR3. From germline, CDR1 is SGHKS and CDR2 YYEKEE (reference sequence). The CDR3 DNA sequence: TGTGCCAGCAGCCTAGGACTAGCGGGAGGGCCGTCCTACGAGCAGTACTTC. It encodes CASSLGLAGGPSYEQYF.

V gene TRBV5-1 combines with J gene TRBJ2-3; D remains ambiguous. Trimming took off 5 bases at V and 0 bases at J, with 10 bases between the two ends. Germline V CDR1 and CDR2: SGHRS, YFSETQ. CDR3 length: 14 amino acids. The CDR3 region has the DNA TGCGCCAGCAGTGCCGTTTCTAGCACAGATACGCAGTATTTT. Its translation: CASSAVSSTDTQYF.

The V gene is TRBV7-8, the J gene TRBJ2-2, with 7 bases identical to TRBD2. This CDR3 has 16 residues. The J segment lost 7 bases and the V segment lost 1 base, leaving 9 bases of the junction unmatched. CDR1 is SGHVS, CDR2 FQNEAQ, per germline. CDR3 residues: CASSLGPAGRVGELFF. CDR3 nucleotide sequence: TGTGCCAGCAGCTTAGGGCCAGCGGGACGCGTCGGGGAGCTGTTTTTT.

This chain connects TRBV29-1 to TRBJ2-7, with no clear D. The CDR3 runs to 16 residues. Looked up from germline, CDR1 is SQVTM and CDR2 is ANQGSEA. V lost 1 base to trimming and J lost 4 bases, with 20 bases between them. The CDR3 DNA reads as TGCAGCGTTGAAGCCGCTACACCCCTTTCCTCGTACGAGCAGTACTTC. Translation gives CSVEAATPLSSYEQYF.

The chain joins TRBV7-9 to TRBJ2-7; weak D call: TRBD1 (5 bases). The CDR3 contains 12 residues. The germline CDR1 and CDR2 sequences are SEHNR and FQNEAQ (reference sequence). The V gene lost 1 base and the J gene lost 6 bases, with 7 bases spanning the gap. The CDR3 DNA follows: TGTGCCAGCAGCTTAGACAGGAGCGAGCAGTACTTC. This sequence encodes CASSLDRSEQYF.

This rearrangement joins TRBV5-6 to TRBJ2-5, with TRBD2 identical over 10 bases. CDR1 and CDR2 from the germline V gene are SGHDT and YYEEEE. The CDR3 consists of 15 residues. The J segment lost 4 bases and the V segment lost 1 base, leaving 4 bases of the junction unmatched. CDR3 region: CASSLSSGRSETQYF. In DNA, the CDR3 is TGTGCCAGCAGCTTGTCTAGCGGGAGATCAGAGACCCAGTACTTC.

The chain joins TRBV29-1 to TRBJ2-7, with TRBD2 matching 14 bases. The V and J ends lost 2 bases and 4 bases, in that order; junction bases with no gene match: 4. Germline CDR1 SQVTM, CDR2 ANQGSEA. The CDR3 sequence is 15 residues long. CDR3 protein: CSVEPGTSGSYEQYF. The CDR3 region has the DNA TGCAGCGTTGAACCAGGGACTAGCGGGAGTTACGAGCAGTACTTC.

The chain carries TRBV5-4 and TRBJ2-5; perhaps TRBD1 as D (6 bases). The CDR3 sequence is 13 residues long. Trimming shortened V by 4 bases and J by 6 bases, and 13 bases separated the two germline ends. CDR1 and CDR2 from the germline V gene are SGHNT and YYREEE (reference sequence). The CDR3 protein is CASSRDISKTQYF. In DNA, the CDR3 is TGTGCCAGCAGCAGGGACATCTCGAAGACCCAGTACTTC.

The rearrangement links TRBV7-2 to TRBJ2-1; 11 bases align to TRBD2. With 5 bases clipped from V and 7 bases from J, the junction kept 10 bases outside the gene matches. Germline lookup yields CDR1 SGHTA and CDR2 FQGNSA. CDR3 size: 16 residues. The CDR3 DNA sequence: TGTGCCAGCAGCAGGCCGGGACTAGCGGCCCAGAATGAGCAGTTCTTC. Translating gives CASSRPGLAAQNEQFF.

The chain uses TRBV30 and TRBJ2-7, with 12 bases lining up with TRBD1. The CDR3 runs to 15 residues. Germline loops: CDR1 GTSNPN, CDR2 SVGIG (reference sequence). The ends lost 6 bases at V and 6 bases at J; junction bases unmatched: 12. This chain's CDR3 is CACKYWDRGQTEQYF. In DNA form, the CDR3 reads TGTGCCTGTAAATATTGGGACAGGGGGCAGACCGAGCAGTACTTC.